This T cell receptor (beta chain) was recorded in a study of T-cell reconstitution after alpha-beta-depleted transplantation in children (dated by TCRdb to about 2016). As for the study more broadly: Using TCR repertoire profiling, the study followed T-cell immune reconstitution in a quantitative way in children after TCRalphabeta/CD19-depleted allogeneic hematopoietic cell transplantation.

Reading the label with the study, this specimen's treatment or condition is: allogeneic hematopoietic cell transplantation with graft depleted of TCRalphabeta T cells and CD19 B cells. TCRalphabeta/CD19-depleted allogeneic hematopoietic cell grafts were given to the transplant recipients, all of whom were children. CDR3 length: 15 amino acids, cysteine to phenylalanine. Just CDR3 DNA is preserved here, 45 bases in frame from base 1. Looking up the germline V gene yields CDR1 SGHRS and CDR2 YFSETQ. Trimming takes 0 bases from V and 8 bases from J, and the germline ends sit 17 bases apart. Library generation was performed with PCR. This sample was sequenced with an Illumina HiSeq 2500. Molecular barcoding was employed in the preparation of TCR libraries, with unique molecular identifiers being used to normalize TCRbeta repertoire quantification. TCRdb itself trimmed the public reads at Q25 with fastp, ran MiXCR and retained productive beta chains. Here each entry gathers all rows of one CDR3 protein and keeps the most common genes and DNA. Within this sample are fewer than 550,000 distinct CDR3 sequences, with approximately 10% of them counted one time only. Of the sample, just over 2% is held by the ten largest clones.

Ten or more counts support this clonotype. Its antigen is currently not known. No quality values exist for individual bases; no much larger clone is one base distant. What the research found in general, with its limitations: The frequencies of hyperexpanded clones fell over the following months, and after one year, T-cell counts and TCRbeta diversity were mostly attributed to newly produced T cells. In some patients, the high TCRbeta diversity seen at day 60 was put down to recipient T cells and intrathymic progenitors that had survived conditioning. About two months after transplant, the apparently early recovery of alphabetaT-cell counts reportedly depended on just several hundred clones that had expanded rapidly and came from non-depleted graft cells.

This chain is built from TRBV5-1 and TRBJ1-1; the D gene assignment is ambiguous. Sequenced here: PBMCs, sampled before TCRalphabeta/CD19-depleted stem cell transplant. The origin of this receptor is a child aged 2 to 9 with inherited bone marrow failure, due to receive a stem cell transplant. The CDR3 protein is CASSLDLVVAREAFF. DNA sequence: TGCGCCAGCAGCTTGGATCTGGTTGTAGCCCGAGAAGCTTTCTTT.